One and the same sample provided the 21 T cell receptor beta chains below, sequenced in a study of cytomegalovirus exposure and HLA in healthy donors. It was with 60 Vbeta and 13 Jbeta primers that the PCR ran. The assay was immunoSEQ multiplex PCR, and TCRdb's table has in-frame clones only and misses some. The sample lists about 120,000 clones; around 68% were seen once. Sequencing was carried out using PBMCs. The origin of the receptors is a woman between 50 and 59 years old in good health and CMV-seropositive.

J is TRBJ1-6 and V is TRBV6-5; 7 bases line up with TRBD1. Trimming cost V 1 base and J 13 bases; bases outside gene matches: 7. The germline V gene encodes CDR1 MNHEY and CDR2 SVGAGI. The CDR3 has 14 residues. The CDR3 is CASSYYRGGGPLHF. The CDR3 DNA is TGTGCCAGCAGTTACTATAGAGGGGGCGGTCCCCTCCACTTT.

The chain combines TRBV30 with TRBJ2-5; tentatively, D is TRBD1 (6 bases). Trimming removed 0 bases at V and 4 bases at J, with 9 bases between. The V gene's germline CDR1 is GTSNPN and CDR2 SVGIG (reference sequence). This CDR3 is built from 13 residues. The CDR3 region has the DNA TGTGCCTGGAGTGTCAGGGGCGTAGAGACCCAGTACTTC. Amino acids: CAWSVRGVETQYF. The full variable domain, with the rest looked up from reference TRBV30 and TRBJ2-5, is SQTIHQWPATLVQPVGSPLSLECTVEGTSNPNLYWYRQAAGRGLQLLFYSVGIGQISSEVPQNLSASRPQDRQFILSSKKLLLSDSGFYLCAWSVRGVETQYFGPGTRLLVL.

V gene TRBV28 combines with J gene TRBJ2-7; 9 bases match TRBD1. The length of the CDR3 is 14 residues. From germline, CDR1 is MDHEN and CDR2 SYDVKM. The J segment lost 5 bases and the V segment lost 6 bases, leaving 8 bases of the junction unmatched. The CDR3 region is CASSPTGGVHEQYF. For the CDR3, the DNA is TGTGCCAGCAGCCCTACAGGGGGCGTACACGAGCAGTACTTC.

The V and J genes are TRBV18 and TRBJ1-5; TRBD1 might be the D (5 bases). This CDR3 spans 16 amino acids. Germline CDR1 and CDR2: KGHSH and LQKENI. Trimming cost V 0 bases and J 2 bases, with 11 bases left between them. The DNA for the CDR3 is TGTGCCAGCTCACCACCTGGCAGGGCGGGCAATCAGCCCCAGCATTTT. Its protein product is CASSPPGRAGNQPQHF. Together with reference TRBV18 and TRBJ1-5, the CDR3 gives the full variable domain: NAGVMQNPRHLVRRRGQEARLRCSPMKGHSHVYWYRQLPEEGLKFMVYLQKENIIDESGMPKERFSAEFPKEGPSILRIQQVVRGDSAAYFCASSPPGRAGNQPQHFGDGTRLSIL.

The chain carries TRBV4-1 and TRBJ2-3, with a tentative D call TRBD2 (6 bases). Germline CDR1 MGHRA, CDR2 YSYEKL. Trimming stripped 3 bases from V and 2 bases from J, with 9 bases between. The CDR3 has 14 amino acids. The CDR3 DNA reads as TGCGCCAGCAGCCACGGGACTCCCACAGATACGCAGTATTTT. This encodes CASSHGTPTDTQYF.

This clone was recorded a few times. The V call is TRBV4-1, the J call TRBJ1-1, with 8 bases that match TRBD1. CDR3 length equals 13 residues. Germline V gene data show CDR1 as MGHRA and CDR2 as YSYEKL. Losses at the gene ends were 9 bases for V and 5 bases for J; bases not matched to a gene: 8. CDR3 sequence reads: CASGTGGETEAFF. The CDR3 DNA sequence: TGCGCCAGTGGGACAGGAGGAGAAACTGAAGCTTTCTTT.

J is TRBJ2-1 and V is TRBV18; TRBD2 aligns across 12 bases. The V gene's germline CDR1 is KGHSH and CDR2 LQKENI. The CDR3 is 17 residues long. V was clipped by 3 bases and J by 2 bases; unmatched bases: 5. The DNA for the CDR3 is TGTGCCAGCTCACCCAGACTAGCGGGAGATACCTACAATGAGCAGTTCTTC. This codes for CASSPRLAGDTYNEQFF.

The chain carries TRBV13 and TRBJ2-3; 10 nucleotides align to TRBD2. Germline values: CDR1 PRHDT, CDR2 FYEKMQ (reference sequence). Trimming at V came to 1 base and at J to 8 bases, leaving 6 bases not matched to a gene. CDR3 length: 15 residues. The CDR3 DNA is TGTGCCAGCAGCTTAGATCTAGCGGGAGTGAGTACGCAGTATTTT. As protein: CASSLDLAGVSTQYF.

CDR3 in DNA: TGTGCCATTAGGACTAGCGGTCAATACAATGAGCAGTTCTTC. Amino acids: CAIRTSGQYNEQFF. The chain recombines TRBV10-3 with TRBJ2-1, with 10 bases that match TRBD2. This CDR3 spans 14 amino acids. Trimming cost V 9 bases and J 4 bases; bases outside gene matches: 6. CDR1 and CDR2 (germline): ENHRY, SYGVKD.

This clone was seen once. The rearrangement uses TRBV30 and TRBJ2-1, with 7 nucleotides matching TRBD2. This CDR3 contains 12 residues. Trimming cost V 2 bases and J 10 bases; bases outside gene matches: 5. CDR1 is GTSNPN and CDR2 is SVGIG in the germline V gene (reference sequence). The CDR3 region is CAWSRLAGEQFF. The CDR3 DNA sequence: TGTGCCTGGAGTAGACTAGCAGGGGAGCAGTTCTTC.

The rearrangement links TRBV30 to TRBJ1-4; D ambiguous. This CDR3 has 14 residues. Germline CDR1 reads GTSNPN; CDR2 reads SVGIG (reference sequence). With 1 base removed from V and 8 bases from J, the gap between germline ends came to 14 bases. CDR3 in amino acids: CAWSDVGRDEKLFF. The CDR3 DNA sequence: TGTGCCTGGAGTGATGTGGGCCGTGACGAAAAACTGTTTTTT.

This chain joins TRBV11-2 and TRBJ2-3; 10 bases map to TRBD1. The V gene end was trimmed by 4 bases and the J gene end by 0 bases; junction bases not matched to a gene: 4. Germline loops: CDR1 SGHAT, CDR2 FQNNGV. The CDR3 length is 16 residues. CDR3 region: CASSWGQGPSTDTQYF. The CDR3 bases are TGTGCCAGCAGCTGGGGACAGGGGCCTAGCACAGATACGCAGTATTTT.

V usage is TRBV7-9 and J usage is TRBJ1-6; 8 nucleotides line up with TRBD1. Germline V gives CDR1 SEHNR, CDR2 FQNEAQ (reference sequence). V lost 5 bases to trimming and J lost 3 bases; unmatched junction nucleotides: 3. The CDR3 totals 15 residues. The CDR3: CASSPGTGYNSPLHF. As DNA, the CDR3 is TGTGCCAGCAGCCCTGGGACAGGCTATAATTCACCCCTCCACTTT.

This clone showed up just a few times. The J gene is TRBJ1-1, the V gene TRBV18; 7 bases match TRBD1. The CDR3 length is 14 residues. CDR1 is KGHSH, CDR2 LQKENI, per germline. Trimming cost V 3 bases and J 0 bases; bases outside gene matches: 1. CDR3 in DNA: TGTGCCAGCTCACCCGACAGGGTGAACACTGAAGCTTTCTTT. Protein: CASSPDRVNTEAFF.

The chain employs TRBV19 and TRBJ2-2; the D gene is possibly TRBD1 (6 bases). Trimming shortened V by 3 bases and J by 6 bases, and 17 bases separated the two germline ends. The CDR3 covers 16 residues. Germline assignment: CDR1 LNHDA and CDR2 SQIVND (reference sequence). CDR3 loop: CASSILQGSFPGELFF. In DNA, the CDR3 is TGTGCCAGTAGTATCTTACAGGGCTCCTTTCCCGGGGAGCTGTTTTTT.

CDR3 sequence reads: CASSPPNHGFGGGGNQPQHF. The CDR3 nucleotides are TGTGCCAGCTCACCACCTAACCACGGTTTCGGGGGAGGAGGCAATCAGCCCCAGCATTTT. The rearrangement uses TRBV18 and TRBJ1-5; possibly TRBD1 for D (5 bases). This CDR3 is 20 amino acids long. The germline CDR1 and CDR2 sequences are KGHSH and LQKENI. V gave up 0 bases and J gave up 2 bases, with 23 bases separating them.

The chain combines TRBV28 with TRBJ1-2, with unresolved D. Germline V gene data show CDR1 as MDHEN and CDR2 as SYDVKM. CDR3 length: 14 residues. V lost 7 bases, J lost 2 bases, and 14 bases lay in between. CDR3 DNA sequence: TGTGCCAGCACCGTTGCCGGGGAAAACTATGGCTACACCTTC. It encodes CASTVAGENYGYTF.

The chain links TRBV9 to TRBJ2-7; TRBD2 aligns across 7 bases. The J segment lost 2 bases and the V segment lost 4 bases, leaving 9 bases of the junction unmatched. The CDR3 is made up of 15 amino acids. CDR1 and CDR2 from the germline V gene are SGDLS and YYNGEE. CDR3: CASSPSTAGTYEQYF. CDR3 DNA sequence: TGTGCCAGCAGCCCTAGTACAGCGGGGACCTACGAGCAGTACTTC.

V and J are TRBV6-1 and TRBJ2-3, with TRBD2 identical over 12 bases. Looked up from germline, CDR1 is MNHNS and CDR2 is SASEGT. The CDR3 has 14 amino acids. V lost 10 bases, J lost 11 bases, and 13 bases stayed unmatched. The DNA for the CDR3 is TGTGCCACAAGACTAGCGGGAGAGGTCGGGGAGCAGTATTTT. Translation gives CATRLAGEVGEQYF.

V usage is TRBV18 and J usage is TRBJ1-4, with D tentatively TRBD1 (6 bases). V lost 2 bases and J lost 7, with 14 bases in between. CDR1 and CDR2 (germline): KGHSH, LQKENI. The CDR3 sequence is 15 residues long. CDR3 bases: TGTGCCAGCTCACCAACGGGGGGCGAGGGTGAAAAACTGTTTTTT. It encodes CASSPTGGEGEKLFF.

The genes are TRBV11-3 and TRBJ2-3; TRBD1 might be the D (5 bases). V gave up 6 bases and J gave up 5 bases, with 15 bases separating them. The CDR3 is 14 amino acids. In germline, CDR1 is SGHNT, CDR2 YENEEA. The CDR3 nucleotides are TGTGCCAGCAGTAAAGTAGGGGTTAGAGATACGCAGTATTTT. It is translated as CASSKVGVRDTQYF.